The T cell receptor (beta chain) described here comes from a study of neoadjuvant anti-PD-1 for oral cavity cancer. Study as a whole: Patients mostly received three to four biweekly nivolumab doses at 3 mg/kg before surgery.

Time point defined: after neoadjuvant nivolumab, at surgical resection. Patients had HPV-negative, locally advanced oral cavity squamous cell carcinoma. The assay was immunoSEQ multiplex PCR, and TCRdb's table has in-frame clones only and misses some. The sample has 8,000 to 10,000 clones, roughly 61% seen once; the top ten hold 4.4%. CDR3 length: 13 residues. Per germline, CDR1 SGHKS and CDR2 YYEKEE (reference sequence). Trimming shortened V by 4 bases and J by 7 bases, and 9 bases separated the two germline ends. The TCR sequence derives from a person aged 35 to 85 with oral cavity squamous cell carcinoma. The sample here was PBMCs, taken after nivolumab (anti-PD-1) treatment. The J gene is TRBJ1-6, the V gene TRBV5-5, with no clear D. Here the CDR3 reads CASSAAANSPLHF. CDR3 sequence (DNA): TGTGCCAGCAGCGCGGCTGCCAATTCACCCCTCCACTTT. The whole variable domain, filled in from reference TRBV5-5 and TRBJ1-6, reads DAGVTQSPTHLIKTRGQQVTLRCSPISGHKSVSWYQQVLGQGPQFIFQYYEKEERGRGNFPDRFSARQFPNYSSELNVNALLLGDSALYLCASSAAANSPLHFGNGTRLTVT.